Listed here are 15 T cell receptor beta chains from one sample, sequenced in a study of blood T cell repertoires in COVID-19. Here immunoSEQ multiplex PCR was the method, and the copy in TCRdb shows in-frame clones only, minus some. Of a few hundred thousand clones in the sample, roughly 91% were seen once. Material: PBMCs or T cells enriched from blood (not recorded which). The receptor source for this set is a woman in her 50s who had been exposed to COVID-19.

This clone was found a few times. V gene TRBV20-1 combines with J gene TRBJ1-1; no clear D. There are 11 residues in the CDR3. Germline CDR1 is DFQATT and CDR2 is SNEGSKA (reference sequence). Deletions cut 6 bases from V and 1 base from J, with 6 bases between. The CDR3 loop reads CSAPGNTEAFF. CDR3 sequence (DNA): TGCAGTGCCCCAGGGAACACTGAAGCTTTCTTT.

The J gene is TRBJ2-7, the V gene TRBV27, with 8 bases matching TRBD1. Germline values: CDR1 MNHEY, CDR2 SMNVEV (reference sequence). V was clipped by 5 bases and J by 3 bases; unmatched bases: 6. There are 14 residues in the CDR3. CDR3 coding DNA: TGTGCCAGCAGTATGGGACAGGCCCTCTACGAGCAGTACTTC. It is translated as CASSMGQALYEQYF.

The rearrangement links TRBV29-1 to TRBJ1-2; 7 bases match TRBD1. CDR1 and CDR2 from the germline V gene are SQVTM and ANQGSEA. V trimming: 0 bases; J trimming: 3 bases; junction bases outside the gene matches: 4. The CDR3 consists of 14 residues. CDR3 residues: CSVEDRGVDYGYTF. The CDR3 DNA sequence: TGCAGCGTTGAAGACAGGGGGGTCGACTATGGCTACACCTTC.

The chain uses TRBV5-1 and TRBJ2-5; 8 positions agree with TRBD1. Germline assignment: CDR1 SGHRS and CDR2 YFSETQ. This CDR3 spans 14 amino acids. Trimming cost V 2 bases and J 5 bases; bases outside gene matches: 5. The CDR3 is CASSFPGGMETQYF. CDR3 DNA sequence: TGCGCCAGCAGCTTTCCAGGGGGCATGGAGACCCAGTACTTC.

The chain links TRBV19 to TRBJ1-1; 10 nucleotides align to TRBD1. J was trimmed by 6 bases and V by 3 bases; bases with no gene match: 4. From germline, CDR1 is LNHDA and CDR2 SQIVND (reference sequence). The CDR3 length is 14 residues. The CDR3 here is CASSMGQGIAEAFF. The CDR3 DNA sequence: TGTGCCAGTAGTATGGGACAGGGGATCGCTGAAGCTTTCTTT.

This chain uses TRBV20-1 with TRBJ1-2; D is unresolved. The CDR3 extends over 11 amino acids. Deletions cut 7 bases from V and 3 bases from J, with 9 bases between. Germline CDR1 and CDR2: DFQATT and SNEGSKA (reference sequence). DNA for the CDR3: TGCAGTGTCCGGCGGGACTATGGCTACACCTTC. Amino acid sequence: CSVRRDYGYTF.

The J gene is TRBJ2-3, the V gene TRBV5-1; the match to TRBD2 covers 13 bases. The junction had 14 bases not matched to a gene; V was cut back by 1 base and J by 0 bases. This CDR3 spans 21 amino acids. Germline V gene sequence: CDR1 SGHRS, CDR2 YFSETQ. For the CDR3, the DNA is TGCGCCAGCAGCTTGAGCTCTAGACCGGGGACTAGCGGGGAGAGCACAGATACGCAGTATTTT. Amino acid sequence: CASSLSSRPGTSGESTDTQYF.

V and J are TRBV5-6 and TRBJ2-7; 8 nucleotides match TRBD2. Losses at the gene ends were 2 bases for V and 3 bases for J; bases not matched to a gene: 4. Germline V gives CDR1 SGHDT, CDR2 YYEEEE. This CDR3 region has 14 residues. CDR3 sequence: CASSLRTSFYEQYF. As DNA, the CDR3 is TGTGCCAGCAGCTTAAGGACTAGCTTCTACGAGCAGTACTTC.

This chain links TRBV5-5 with TRBJ1-2; maybe TRBD1 (5 bases). Deletions cut 0 bases from V and 4 bases from J, with 7 bases between. This CDR3 comprises 13 residues. Per germline, CDR1 SGHKS and CDR2 YYEKEE (reference sequence). The chain's CDR3 is CASSLDRIYGYTF. CDR3 DNA: TGTGCCAGCAGCTTGGACAGGATCTATGGCTACACCTTC.

The chain carries TRBV25-1 and TRBJ1-2; D gene uncertain. Germline values: CDR1 MGHDK, CDR2 SYGVNS. This CDR3 region has 14 residues. The V end lost 3 bases, the J end lost 8 bases, and 16 bases lay between the germline ends. CDR3 sequence: CASSDPSRGSGYTF. For the CDR3, the DNA is TGTGCCAGCAGTGATCCTTCGCGCGGAAGCGGCTACACCTTC.

The chain combines TRBV6-5 with TRBJ2-3; tentatively, D is TRBD2 (6 bases). The CDR3 has 14 residues. V lost 9 bases and J lost 2, with 15 bases in between. Germline V gene lookup returns CDR1 MNHEY and CDR2 SVGAGI. In DNA, the CDR3 is TGTGCCAGTGCCCGGGACTTTAACACAGATACGCAGTATTTT. Residues: CASARDFNTDTQYF.

CDR3 bases: TGTGCCATCAGTGAGTCGTCGGTGGGCAGGGCAGGTACACCCCTCCACTTT. Translated, it gives CAISESSVGRAGTPLHF. The chain joins TRBV10-3 to TRBJ1-6; the D gene is possibly TRBD1 (5 bases). Trimming stripped 0 bases from V and 11 bases from J, with 20 bases between. Germline values: CDR1 ENHRY, CDR2 SYGVKD. The CDR3 runs to 17 residues.

The chain uses TRBV7-9 and TRBJ1-1; D may be TRBD1 (5 bases). This CDR3 is 15 amino acids long. Germline V gene sequence: CDR1 SEHNR, CDR2 FQNEAQ (reference sequence). Trimming took off 3 bases at V and 0 bases at J, with 11 bases between the two ends. DNA of the CDR3: TGTGCCAGCAGCTTGGGGGGACGGATGAACACTGAAGCTTTCTTT. Translation: CASSLGGRMNTEAFF.

The chain recombines TRBV5-4 with TRBJ1-3; TRBD1 aligns across 7 bases. The CDR3 has 16 residues. CDR1 is SGHNT and CDR2 is YYREEE in the germline V gene (reference sequence). V shed 1 base, J shed 3 bases, and the junction held 7 bases outside the gene matches. The CDR3 here is CASSLPGQSYGNTIYF. For the CDR3, the DNA is TGTGCCAGCAGCTTGCCGGGACAGAGTTATGGAAACACCATATATTTT.

The chain combines TRBV7-8 with TRBJ1-5, with 10 bases matching TRBD1. Trimming cost V 1 base and J 6 bases; bases outside gene matches: 3. This CDR3 contains 15 residues. Germline CDR1 and CDR2: SGHVS and FQNEAQ. CDR3 in amino acids: CASSLGQGAGQPQHF. The CDR3 DNA is TGTGCCAGCAGCTTAGGACAGGGGGCTGGTCAGCCCCAGCATTTT.